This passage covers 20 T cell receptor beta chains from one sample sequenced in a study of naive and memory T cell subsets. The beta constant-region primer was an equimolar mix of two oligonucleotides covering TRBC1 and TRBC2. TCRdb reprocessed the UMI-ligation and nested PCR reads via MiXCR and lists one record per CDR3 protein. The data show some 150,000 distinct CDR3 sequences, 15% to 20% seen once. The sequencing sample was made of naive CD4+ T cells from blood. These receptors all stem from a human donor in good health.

In nucleotides, the CDR3 is TGTGCCAGCAGTAGGTCCGAGGTTCAGCCCCAGCATTTT. Translating gives CASSRSEVQPQHF. The chain combines TRBV2 with TRBJ1-5; D gene uncertain. CDR1 is SNHLY, CDR2 FYNNEI, per germline. This CDR3 has 13 amino acids. V was cut by 5 bases and J by 6 bases, with 11 bases left in between.

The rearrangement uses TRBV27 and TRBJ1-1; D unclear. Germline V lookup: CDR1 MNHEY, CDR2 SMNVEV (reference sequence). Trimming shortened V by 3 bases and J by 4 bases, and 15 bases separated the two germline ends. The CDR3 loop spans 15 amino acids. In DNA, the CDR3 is TGTGCCAGCAGTTTGAGGGCGGAGGTAGGCACTGAAGCTTTCTTT. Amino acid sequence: CASSLRAEVGTEAFF.

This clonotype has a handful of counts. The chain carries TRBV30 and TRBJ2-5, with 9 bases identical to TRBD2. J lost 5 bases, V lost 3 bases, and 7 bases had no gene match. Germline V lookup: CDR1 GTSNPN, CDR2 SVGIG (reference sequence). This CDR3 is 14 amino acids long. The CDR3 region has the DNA TGTGCCTGGAGGAGACTAGCGGCCGGGGAGACCCAGTACTTC. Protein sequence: CAWRRLAAGETQYF.

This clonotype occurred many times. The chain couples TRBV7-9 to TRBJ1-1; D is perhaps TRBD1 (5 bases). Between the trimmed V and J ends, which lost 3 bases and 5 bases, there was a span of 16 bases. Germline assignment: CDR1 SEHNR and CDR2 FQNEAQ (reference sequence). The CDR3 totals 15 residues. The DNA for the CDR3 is TGTGCCAGCAGCTTGGGGACGCCAAGGGAAACTGAAGCTTTCTTT. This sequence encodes CASSLGTPRETEAFF.

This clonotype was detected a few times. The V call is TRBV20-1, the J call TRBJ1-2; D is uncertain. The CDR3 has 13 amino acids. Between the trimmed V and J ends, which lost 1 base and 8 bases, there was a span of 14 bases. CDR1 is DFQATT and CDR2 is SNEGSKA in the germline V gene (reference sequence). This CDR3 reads CSARGQAPTGYTF. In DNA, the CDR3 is TGCAGTGCTAGAGGGCAGGCTCCGACCGGCTACACCTTC.

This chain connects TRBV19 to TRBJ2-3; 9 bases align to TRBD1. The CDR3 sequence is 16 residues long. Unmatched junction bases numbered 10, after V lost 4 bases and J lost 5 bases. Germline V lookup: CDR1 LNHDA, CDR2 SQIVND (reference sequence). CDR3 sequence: CASSSGQGRNQDTQYF. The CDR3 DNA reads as TGTGCCAGTAGTAGCGGACAGGGGAGGAATCAAGATACGCAGTATTTT.

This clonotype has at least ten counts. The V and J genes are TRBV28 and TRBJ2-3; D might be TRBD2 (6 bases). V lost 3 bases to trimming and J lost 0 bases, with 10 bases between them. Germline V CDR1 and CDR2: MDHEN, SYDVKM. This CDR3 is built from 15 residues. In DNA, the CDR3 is TGTGCCAGCAGTTTTAGCGGACCTAGCACAGATACGCAGTATTTT. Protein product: CASSFSGPSTDTQYF.

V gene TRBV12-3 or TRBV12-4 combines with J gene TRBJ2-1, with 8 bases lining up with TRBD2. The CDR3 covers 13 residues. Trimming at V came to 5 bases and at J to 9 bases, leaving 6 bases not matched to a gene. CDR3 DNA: TGTGCCAGCAGTGTCGGGAGGGCTGGTGAGCAGTTCTTC. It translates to CASSVGRAGEQFF.

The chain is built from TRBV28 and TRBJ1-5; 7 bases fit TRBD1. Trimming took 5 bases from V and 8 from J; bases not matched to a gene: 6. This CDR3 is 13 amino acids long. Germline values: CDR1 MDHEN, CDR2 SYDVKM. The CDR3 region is CASSQEGQKPQHF. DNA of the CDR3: TGTGCCAGCAGTCAAGAGGGACAGAAGCCCCAGCATTTT.

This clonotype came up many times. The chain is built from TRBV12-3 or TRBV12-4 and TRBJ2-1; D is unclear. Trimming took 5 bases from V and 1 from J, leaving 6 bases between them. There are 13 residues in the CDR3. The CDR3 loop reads CASSPKSYNEQFF. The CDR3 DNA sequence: TGTGCCAGCAGTCCCAAGTCCTACAATGAGCAGTTCTTC.

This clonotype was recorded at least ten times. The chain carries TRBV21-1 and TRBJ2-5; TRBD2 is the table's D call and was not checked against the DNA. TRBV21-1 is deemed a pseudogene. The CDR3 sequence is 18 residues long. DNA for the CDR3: TGTGCCAGCATCCCTCCCCTCTATGGACGGACCAAAAAAGAGACCCAGTACTTC. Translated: CASIPPLYGRTKKETQYF.

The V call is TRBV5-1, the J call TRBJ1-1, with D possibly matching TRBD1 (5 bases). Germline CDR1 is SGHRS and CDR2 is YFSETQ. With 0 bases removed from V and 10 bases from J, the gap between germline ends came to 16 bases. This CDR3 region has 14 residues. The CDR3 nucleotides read TGCGCCAGCAGCTTGGTGAACACACAGGAAGTAGCTTTCTTT. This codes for CASSLVNTQEVAFF.

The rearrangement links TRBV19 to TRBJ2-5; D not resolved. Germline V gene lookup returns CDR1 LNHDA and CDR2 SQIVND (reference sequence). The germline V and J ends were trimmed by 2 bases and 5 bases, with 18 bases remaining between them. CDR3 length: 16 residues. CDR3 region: CASSILGLSGFETQYF. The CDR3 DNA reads TGTGCCAGTAGTATACTGGGGTTGTCCGGTTTTGAGACCCAGTACTTC.

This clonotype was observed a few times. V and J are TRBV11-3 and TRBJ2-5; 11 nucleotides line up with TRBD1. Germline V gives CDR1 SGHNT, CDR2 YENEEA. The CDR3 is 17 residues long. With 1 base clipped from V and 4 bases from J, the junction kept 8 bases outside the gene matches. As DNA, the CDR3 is TGTGCCAGCAGCTTAGCCCCGGGACAGGGGGTTTCAGAGACCCAGTACTTC. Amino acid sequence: CASSLAPGQGVSETQYF. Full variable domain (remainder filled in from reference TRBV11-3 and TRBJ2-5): EAGVVQSPRYKIIEKKQPVAFWCNPISGHNTLYWYLQNLGQGPELLIRYENEEAVDDSQLPKDRFSAERLKGVDSTLKIQPAELGDSAVYLCASSLAPGQGVSETQYFGPGTRLLVL.

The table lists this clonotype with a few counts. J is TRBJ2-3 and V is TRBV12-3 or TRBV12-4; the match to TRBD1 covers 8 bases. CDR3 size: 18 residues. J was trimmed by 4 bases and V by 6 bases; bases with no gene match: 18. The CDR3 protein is CASSSTPGGPGSPDTQYF. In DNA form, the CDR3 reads TGTGCCAGCAGCTCCACTCCAGGGGGCCCAGGCTCCCCAGATACGCAGTATTTT.

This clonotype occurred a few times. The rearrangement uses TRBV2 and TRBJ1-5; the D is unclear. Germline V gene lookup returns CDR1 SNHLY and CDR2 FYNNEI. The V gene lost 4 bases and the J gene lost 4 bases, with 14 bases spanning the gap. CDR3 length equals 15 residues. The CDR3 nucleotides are TGTGCCAGCAGTGCCGACCTCCCCGCGAATCAGCCCCAGCATTTT. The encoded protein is CASSADLPANQPQHF.

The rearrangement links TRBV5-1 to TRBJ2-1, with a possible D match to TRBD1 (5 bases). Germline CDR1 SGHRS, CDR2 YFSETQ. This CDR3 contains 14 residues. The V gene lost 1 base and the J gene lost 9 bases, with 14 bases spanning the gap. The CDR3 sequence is CASSLSPGLGEQFF. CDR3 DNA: TGCGCCAGCAGCTTGTCGCCAGGGTTAGGTGAGCAGTTCTTC.

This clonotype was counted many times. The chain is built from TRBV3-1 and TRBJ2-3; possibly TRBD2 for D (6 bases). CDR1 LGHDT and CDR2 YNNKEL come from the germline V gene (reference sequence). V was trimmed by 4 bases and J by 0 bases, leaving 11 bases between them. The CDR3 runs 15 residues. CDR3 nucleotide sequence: TGTGCCAGCAGCCTCAGCGGGCCAAGCACAGATACGCAGTATTTT. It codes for CASSLSGPSTDTQYF.

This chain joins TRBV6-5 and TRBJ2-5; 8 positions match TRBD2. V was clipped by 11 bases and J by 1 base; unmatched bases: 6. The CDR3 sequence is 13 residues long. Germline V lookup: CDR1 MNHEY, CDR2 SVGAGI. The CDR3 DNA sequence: TGTGCCGTCCGTGGGACTAGCCAAGAGACCCAGTACTTC. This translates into CAVRGTSQETQYF.

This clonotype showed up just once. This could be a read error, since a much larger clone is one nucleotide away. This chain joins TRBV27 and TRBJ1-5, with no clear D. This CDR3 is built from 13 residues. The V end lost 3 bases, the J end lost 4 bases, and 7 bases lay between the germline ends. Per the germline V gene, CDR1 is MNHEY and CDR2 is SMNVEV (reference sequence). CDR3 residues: CASSFPENQPQHF. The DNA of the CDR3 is TGTGCCAGCAGTTTTCCGGAGAATCAGCCCCAGCATTTT.